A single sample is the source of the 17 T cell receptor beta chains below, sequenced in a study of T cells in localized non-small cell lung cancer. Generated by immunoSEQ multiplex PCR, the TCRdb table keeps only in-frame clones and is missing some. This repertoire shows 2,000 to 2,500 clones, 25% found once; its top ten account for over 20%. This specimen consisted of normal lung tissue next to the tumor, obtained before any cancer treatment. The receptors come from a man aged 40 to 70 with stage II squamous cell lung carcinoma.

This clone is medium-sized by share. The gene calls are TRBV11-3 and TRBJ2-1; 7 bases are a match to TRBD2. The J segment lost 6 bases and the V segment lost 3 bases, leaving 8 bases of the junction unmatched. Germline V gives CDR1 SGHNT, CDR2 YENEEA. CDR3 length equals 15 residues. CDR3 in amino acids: CASSFGGVVGNEQFF. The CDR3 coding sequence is TGTGCCAGCAGCTTTGGGGGGGTAGTAGGCAATGAGCAGTTCTTC.

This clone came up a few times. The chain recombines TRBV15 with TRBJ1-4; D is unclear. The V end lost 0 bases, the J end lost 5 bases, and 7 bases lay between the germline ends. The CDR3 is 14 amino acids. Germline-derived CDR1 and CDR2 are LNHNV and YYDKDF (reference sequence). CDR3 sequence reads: CATSRDIGNEKLFF. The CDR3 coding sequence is TGTGCCACCAGCAGAGATATAGGGAATGAAAAACTGTTTTTT.

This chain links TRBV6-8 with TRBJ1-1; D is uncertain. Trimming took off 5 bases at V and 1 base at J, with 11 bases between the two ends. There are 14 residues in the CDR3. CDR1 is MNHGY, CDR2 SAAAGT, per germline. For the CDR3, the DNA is TGTGCCAGCAGTAGGGAGCGGGGGAACACTGAAGCTTTCTTT. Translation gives CASSRERGNTEAFF.

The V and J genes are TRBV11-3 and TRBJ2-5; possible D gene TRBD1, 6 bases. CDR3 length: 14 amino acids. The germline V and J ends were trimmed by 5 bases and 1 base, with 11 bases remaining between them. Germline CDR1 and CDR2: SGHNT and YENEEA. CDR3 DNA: TGTGCCAGCAGCCCCGGACAGATCCAAGAGACCCAGTACTTC. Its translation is CASSPGQIQETQYF.

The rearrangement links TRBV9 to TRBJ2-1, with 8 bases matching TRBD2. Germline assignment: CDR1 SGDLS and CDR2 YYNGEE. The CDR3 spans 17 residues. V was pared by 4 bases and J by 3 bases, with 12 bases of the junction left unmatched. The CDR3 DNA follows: TGTGCCAGCAGCCCCGTCGGAGCGGGGGCGGGCTACAATGAGCAGTTCTTC. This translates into CASSPVGAGAGYNEQFF.

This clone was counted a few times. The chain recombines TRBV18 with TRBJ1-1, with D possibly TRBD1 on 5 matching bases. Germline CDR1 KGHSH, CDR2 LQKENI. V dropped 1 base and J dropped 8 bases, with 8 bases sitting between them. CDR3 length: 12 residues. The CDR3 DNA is TGTGCCAGCTCACCACTCAGGGAGGAAGCTTTCTTT. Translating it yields CASSPLREEAFF.

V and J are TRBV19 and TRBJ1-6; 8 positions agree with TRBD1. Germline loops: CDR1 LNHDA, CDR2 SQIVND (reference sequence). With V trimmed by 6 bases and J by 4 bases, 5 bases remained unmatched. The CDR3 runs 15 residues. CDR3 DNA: TGTGCCAGTAGCCCAGGGGGCGCTTATAATTCACCCCTCCACTTT. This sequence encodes CASSPGGAYNSPLHF.

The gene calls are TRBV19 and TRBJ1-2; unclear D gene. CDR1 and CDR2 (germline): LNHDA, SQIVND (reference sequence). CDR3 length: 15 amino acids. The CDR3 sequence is CASGVPTIYNYGYTF. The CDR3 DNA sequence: TGTGCTAGCGGGGTACCCACCATCTATAACTATGGCTACACCTTC.

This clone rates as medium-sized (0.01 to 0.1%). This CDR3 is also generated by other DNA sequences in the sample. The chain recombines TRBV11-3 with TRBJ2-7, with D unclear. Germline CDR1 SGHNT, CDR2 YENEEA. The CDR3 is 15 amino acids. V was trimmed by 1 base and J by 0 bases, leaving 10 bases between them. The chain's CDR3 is CASSLGASSSYEQYF. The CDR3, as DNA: TGTGCCAGCAGCTTAGGGGCGTCTTCCTCCTACGAGCAGTACTTC.

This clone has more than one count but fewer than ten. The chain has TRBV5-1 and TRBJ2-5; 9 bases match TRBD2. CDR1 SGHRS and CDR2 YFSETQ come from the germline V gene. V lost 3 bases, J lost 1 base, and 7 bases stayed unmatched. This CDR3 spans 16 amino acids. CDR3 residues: CASSSLTSGTQETQYF. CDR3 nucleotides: TGCGCCAGCAGCTCCCTGACTAGCGGCACCCAAGAGACCCAGTACTTC.

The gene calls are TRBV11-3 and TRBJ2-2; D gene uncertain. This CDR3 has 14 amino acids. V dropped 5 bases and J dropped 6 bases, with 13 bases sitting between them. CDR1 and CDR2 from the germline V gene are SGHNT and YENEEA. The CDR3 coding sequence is TGTGCCAGCAGCGCGGACGGGCAATCCGGGGAGCTGTTTTTT. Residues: CASSADGQSGELFF.

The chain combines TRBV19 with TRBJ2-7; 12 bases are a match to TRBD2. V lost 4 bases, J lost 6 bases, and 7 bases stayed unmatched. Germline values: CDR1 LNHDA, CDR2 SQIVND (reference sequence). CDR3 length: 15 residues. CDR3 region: CASSTRLAGESEQYF. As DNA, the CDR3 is TGTGCCAGTAGTACCCGACTAGCGGGAGAAAGCGAGCAGTACTTC. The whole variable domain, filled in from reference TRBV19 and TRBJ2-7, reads DGGITQSPKYLFRKEGQNVTLSCEQNLNHDAMYWYRQDPGQGLRLIYYSQIVNDFQKGDIAEGYSVSREKKESFPLTVTSAQKNPTAFYLCASSTRLAGESEQYFGPGTRLTVT.

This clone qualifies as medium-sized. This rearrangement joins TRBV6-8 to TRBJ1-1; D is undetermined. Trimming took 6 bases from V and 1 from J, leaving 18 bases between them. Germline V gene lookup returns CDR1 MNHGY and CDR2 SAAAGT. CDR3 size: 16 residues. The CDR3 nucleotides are TGTGCCAGCAGCCGATCCCGAGGAAGGTCGAACACTGAAGCTTTCTTT. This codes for CASSRSRGRSNTEAFF.

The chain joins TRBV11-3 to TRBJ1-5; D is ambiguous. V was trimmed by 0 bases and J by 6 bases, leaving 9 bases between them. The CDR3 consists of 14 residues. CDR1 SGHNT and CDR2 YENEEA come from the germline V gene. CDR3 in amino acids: CASSLEGWAQPQHF. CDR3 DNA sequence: TGTGCCAGCAGCTTAGAGGGGTGGGCTCAGCCCCAGCATTTT.

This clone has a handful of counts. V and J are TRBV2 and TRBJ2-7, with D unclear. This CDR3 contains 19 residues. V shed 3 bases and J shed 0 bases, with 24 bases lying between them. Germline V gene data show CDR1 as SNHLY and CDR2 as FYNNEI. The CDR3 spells CASSDSDPSLPTFSYEQYF. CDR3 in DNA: TGTGCCAGCAGTGATTCGGACCCCTCTTTACCAACCTTCTCCTACGAGCAGTACTTC.

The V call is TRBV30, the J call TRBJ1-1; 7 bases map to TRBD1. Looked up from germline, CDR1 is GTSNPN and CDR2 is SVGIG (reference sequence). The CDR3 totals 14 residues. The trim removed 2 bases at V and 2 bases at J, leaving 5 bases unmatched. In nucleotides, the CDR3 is TGTGCCTGGAGTTCCGGACAGGACAACACTGAAGCTTTCTTT. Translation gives CAWSSGQDNTEAFF. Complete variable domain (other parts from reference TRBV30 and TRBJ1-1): SQTIHQWPATLVQPVGSPLSLECTVEGTSNPNLYWYRQAAGRGLQLLFYSVGIGQISSEVPQNLSASRPQDRQFILSSKKLLLSDSGFYLCAWSSGQDNTEAFFGQGTRLTVV.

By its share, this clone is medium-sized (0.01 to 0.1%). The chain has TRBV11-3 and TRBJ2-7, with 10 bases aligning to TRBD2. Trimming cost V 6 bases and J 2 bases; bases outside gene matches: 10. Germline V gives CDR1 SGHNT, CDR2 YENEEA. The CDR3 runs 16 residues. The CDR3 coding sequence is TGTGCCAGCAGTCCGACCTCACTAGCGGGGACCTACGAGCAGTACTTC. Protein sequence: CASSPTSLAGTYEQYF.